This TCR beta chain emerged from a study of T cell repertoires in cytomegalovirus infection. In the study overall: Newly reported HLA-C-restricted and thoroughly characterized HLA-B-restricted CMV epitopes were employed. TCR beta signatures that were public indicated CMV infection and matching HLA type. Study-wide points: Cumulative public TCR beta family frequency identified CMV carriers with the relevant HLA.

Trimming at V came to 5 bases and at J to 13 bases, leaving 15 bases not matched to a gene. CDR3 size: 16 residues. CDR1 and CDR2 (germline): SGHTA, FQGNSA. MiXCR, applied by TCRdb to the reads, yields one record per CDR3 protein. The sample yields 450,000 to 600,000 distinct CDR3 sequences, roughly a third seen once. At least ten counts were recorded for this clonotype. The target antigen is unknown. The sample was cultured PBMCs, taken from culture after CMV antigen stimulation. The TCR was taken from a human donor in good health (CMV status not recorded). Some clones in this sample may be carry-over from other donors' samples. The J gene is TRBJ2-1, the V gene TRBV7-2, with TRBD2 matching 12 bases. CDR3 bases: TGTGCCAGCAGCCCGCGCATGATCCTAGCGGGAGGGCCTCAGTTCTTC. It is translated as CASSPRMILAGGPQFF.